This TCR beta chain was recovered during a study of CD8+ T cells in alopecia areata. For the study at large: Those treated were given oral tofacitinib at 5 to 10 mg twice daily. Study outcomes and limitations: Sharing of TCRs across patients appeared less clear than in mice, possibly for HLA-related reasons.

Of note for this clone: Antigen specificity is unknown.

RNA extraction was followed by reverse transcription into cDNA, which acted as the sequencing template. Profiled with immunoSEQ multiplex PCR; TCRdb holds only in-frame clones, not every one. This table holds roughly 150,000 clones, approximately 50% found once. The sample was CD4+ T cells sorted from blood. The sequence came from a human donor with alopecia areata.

The DNA of the CDR3 is TGCGCCAGCAGCTTGGTCCTACAGGCGCTCTCTGGGGCCAACGTCCTGACTTTC. Residues: CASSLVLQALSGANVLTF. V and J are TRBV5-1 and TRBJ2-6, with a weak D call TRBD1 (5 bases). With 0 bases removed from V and 0 bases from J, the gap between germline ends came to 13 bases. The CDR3 runs to 18 residues. CDR1 and CDR2 (germline): SGHRS, YFSETQ.